This T cell receptor (beta chain) stems from a study of blood T cell repertoires in COVID-19. Overall study: From T cells, B-cell-depleted T cells, or PBMCs came the material, which was cDNA or gDNA.

While infection was still active, Seattle patients were enrolled and then followed longitudinally. The CDR3 extends over 13 amino acids. V gave up 3 bases and J gave up 3 bases, with 8 bases separating them. The germline CDR1 and CDR2 sequences are SNHLY and FYNNEI. This clone was picked up a small number of times. The authors' processing: Amplification of reference gene primers was used by the study to estimate nucleated cell counts. Some clones are missing from TCRdb's copy, which holds only in-frame ones; the method was immunoSEQ multiplex PCR. The V and J calls and clone size come from that table; D and trimming were worked out from the DNA. This table holds over 150,000 clones, approximately 91% found once.

V usage is TRBV2 and J usage is TRBJ1-2; D gene ambiguous. Sequencing was done on a sample of peripheral blood. The sequence came from a man aged 50 or older with COVID-19, enrolled during active disease. Written as DNA, the CDR3 is TGTGCCAGCAGTGATCCGAGGGACTATGGCTACACCTTC. Its translation is CASSDPRDYGYTF.